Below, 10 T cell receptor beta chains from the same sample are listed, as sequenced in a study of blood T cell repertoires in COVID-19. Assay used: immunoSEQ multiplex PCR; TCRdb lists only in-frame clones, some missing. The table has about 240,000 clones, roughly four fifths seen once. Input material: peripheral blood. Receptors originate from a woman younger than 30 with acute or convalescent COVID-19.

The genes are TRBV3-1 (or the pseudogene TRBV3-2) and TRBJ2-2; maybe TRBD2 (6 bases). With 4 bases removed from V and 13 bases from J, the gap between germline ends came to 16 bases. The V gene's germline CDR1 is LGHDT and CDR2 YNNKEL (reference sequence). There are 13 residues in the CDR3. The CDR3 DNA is TGTGCCAGCAGCCTCAACTCGGGGAGGAGGCTGTTTTTT. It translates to CASSLNSGRRLFF.

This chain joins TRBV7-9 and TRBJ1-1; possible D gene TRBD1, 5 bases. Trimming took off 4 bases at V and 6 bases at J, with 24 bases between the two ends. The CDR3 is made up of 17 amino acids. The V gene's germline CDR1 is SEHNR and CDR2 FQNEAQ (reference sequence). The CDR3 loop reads CASSSPLAKGRFPEAFF. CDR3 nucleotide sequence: TGTGCCAGCAGCTCCCCCCTAGCGAAGGGGCGGTTTCCTGAAGCTTTCTTT.

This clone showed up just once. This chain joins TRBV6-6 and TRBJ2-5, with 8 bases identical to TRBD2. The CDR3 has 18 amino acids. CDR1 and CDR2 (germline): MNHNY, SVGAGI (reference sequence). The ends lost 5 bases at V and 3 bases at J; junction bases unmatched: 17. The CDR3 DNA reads TGTGCCAGCAGTCCCCTCCCTGAGACTAGCGTATACAAAGAGACCCAGTACTTC. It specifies CASSPLPETSVYKETQYF.

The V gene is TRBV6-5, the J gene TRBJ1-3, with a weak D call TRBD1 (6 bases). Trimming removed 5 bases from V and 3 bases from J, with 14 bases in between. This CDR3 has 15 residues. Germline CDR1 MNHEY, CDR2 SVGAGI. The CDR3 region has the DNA TGTGCCAGCAGTAACGGACAGCTCCGTGGAAACACCATATATTTT. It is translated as CASSNGQLRGNTIYF.

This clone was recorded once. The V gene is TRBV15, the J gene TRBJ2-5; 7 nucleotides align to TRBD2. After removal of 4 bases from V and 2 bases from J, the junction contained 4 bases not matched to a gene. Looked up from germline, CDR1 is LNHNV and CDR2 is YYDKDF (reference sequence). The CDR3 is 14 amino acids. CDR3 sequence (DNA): TGTGCCACCAGCAATGGGCGGGAGCAAGAGACCCAGTACTTC. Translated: CATSNGREQETQYF.

CDR3 sequence (DNA): TGTGCCAGCAGTGATCGAAACTACTACGAGCAGTACTTC. Amino acid sequence: CASSDRNYYEQYF. The chain carries TRBV2 and TRBJ2-7; D uncertain. V was shortened by 3 bases and J by 3 bases, with 9 bases between the two germline ends. Germline V lookup: CDR1 SNHLY, CDR2 FYNNEI. The CDR3 totals 13 residues.

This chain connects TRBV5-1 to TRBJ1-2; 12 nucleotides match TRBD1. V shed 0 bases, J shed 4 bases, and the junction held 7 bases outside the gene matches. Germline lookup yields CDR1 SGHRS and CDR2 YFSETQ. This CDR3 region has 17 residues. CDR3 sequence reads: CASSLGRDRGRGYGYTF. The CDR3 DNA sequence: TGCGCCAGCAGCTTGGGCCGGGACAGGGGGCGCGGCTATGGCTACACCTTC.

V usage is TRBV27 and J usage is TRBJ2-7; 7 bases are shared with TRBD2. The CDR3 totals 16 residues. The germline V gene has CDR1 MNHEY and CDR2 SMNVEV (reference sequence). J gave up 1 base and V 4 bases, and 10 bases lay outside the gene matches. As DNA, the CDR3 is TGTGCCAGCAGTTCCACACCCGGGACTACATCCTACGAGCAGTACTTC. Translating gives CASSSTPGTTSYEQYF.

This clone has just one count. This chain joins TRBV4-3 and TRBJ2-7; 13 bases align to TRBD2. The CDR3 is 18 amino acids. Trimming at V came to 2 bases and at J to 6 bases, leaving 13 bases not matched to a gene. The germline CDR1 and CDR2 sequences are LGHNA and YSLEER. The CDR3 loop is CASSQQLAGGPSLVEQYF. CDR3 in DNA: TGCGCCAGCAGCCAACAACTAGCGGGAGGGCCTTCCCTTGTCGAGCAGTACTTC.

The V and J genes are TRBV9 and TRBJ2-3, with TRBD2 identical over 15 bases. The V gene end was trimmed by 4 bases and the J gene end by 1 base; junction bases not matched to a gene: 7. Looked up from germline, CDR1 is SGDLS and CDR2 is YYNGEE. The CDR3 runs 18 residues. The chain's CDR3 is CASSPGLAGGFGTDTQYF. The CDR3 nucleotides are TGTGCCAGCAGCCCGGGACTAGCGGGAGGTTTTGGCACAGATACGCAGTATTTT.